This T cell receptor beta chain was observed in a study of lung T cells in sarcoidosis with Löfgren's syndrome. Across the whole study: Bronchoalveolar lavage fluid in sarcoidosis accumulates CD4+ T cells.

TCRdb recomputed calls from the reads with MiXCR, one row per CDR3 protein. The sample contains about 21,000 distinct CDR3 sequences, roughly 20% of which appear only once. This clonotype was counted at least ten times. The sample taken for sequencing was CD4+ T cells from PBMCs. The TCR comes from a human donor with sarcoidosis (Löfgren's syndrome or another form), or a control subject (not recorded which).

The CDR3 DNA reads as TGTGCCAGCAGCCAAGTACCGTACACTGAAGCTTTCTTT. It translates to CASSQVPYTEAFF. This sequence joins TRBV3-1 and TRBJ1-1, with D uncertain. Germline-derived CDR1 and CDR2 are LGHDT and YNNKEL (reference sequence). The germline V and J ends were trimmed by 1 base and 3 bases, with 6 bases remaining between them. The CDR3 is 13 residues long. Variable domain in full (rest from reference TRBV3-1 and TRBJ1-1): DTAVSQTPKYLVTQMGNDKSIKCEQNLGHDTMYWYKQDSKKFLKIMFSYNNKELIINETVPNRFSPKSPDKAHLNLHINSLELGDSAVYFCASSQVPYTEAFFGQGTRLTVV.